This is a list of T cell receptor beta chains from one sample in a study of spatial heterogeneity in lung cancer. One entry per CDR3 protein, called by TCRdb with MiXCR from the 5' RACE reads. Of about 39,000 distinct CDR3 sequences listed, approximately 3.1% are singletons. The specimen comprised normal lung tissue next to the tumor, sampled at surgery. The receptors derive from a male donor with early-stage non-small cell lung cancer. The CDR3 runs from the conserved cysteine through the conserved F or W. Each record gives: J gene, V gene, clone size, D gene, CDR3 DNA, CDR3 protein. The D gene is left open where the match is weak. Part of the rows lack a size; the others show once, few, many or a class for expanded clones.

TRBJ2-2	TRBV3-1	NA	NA	TGTGCCAGCAGCCAAGGATCGAACACCGGGGAGCTGTTTTTT	CASSQGSNTGELFF
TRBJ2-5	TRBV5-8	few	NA	TGTGCCAGCAGCTTGTCCGGGAAGACCCAGTACTTC	CASSLSGKTQYF
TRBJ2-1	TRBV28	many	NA	TGTGCCAGCAGGCCGGGCCCTCGTGGTGAGCAGTTCTTC	CASRPGPRGEQFF
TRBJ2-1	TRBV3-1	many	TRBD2	TGTGCCAGCAGCCAAATAGCGGGGGCTAGTGAGCAGTTCTTC	CASSQIAGASEQFF
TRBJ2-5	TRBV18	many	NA	TGTGCCAGCTCACCACAGGCTAGACAAGAGACCCAGTACTTC	CASSPQARQETQYF
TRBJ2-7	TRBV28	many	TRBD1	TGTGCCAGCAAAAGGGACAGCGCCGGATACGAGCAGTACTTC	CASKRDSAGYEQYF
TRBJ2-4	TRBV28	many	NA	TGTGCCAGCAGTTTAACGTGGGAGGCCAAAAACATTCAGTACTTC	CASSLTWEAKNIQYF
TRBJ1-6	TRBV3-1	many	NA	TGTGCCAGCAGCCAAGCGGGGGCCTCACCCCTCCACTTT	CASSQAGASPLHF
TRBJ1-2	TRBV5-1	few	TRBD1	TGCGCCAGCAGCTCCGGACAGGGGAGTTCCGTCTATGGCTACACCTTC	CASSSGQGSSVYGYTF
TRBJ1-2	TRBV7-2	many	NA	TGTGCCAGCAGCTGGACAGAGTATGGCTACACCTTC	CASSWTEYGYTF
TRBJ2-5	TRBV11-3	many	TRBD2	TGTGCCAGCAGCTTAGGGGGTATTAGCGGGGCTAACCAAGAGACCCAGTACTTC	CASSLGGISGANQETQYF
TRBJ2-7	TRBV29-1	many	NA	TGCAGCGTCGTCGACCTCTTTCTAGGTTACGAGCAGTACTTC	CSVVDLFLGYEQYF
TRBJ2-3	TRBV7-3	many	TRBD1	TGTGCCAGCAGACGGACAGGGCTGGGCCCCAGGGATACGCAGTATTTT	CASRRTGLGPRDTQYF
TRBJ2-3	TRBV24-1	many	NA	TGTGCCACCAGTGAAGGGACAGATACGCAGTATTTT	CATSEGTDTQYF
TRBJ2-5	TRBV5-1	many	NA	TGCGCCAGCAGCGATAGAGAGACCCAGTACTTC	CASSDRETQYF
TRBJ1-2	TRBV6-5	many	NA	TGTGCCAGCAGTTACTCCCATAGGACAGAAAACTATGGCTACACCTTC	CASSYSHRTENYGYTF
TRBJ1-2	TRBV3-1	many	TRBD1	TGTGCCAGCAGTCGACAGGGGTCTGACTATGGCTACACCTTC	CASSRQGSDYGYTF
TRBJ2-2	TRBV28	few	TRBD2	TGTGCCAGCAGCCCTCTAGCGGGAGCCTACACCGGGGAGCTGTTTTTT	CASSPLAGAYTGELFF
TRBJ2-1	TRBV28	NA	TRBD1	TGTGCCAGCAGTACCCTACCCATGACAGGGGGCCGGGGCAATGAGCAGTTCTTC	CASSTLPMTGGRGNEQFF
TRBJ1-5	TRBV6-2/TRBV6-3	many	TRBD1	TGTGCCAGCAGCTGGACAGGGGTAAATCAGCCCCAGCATTTT	CASSWTGVNQPQHF
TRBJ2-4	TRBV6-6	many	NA	TGTGCCAGCAGTTACGGGACAAACATTCAGTACTTC	CASSYGTNIQYF
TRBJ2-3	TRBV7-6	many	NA	TGTGCCAGCAGCTTGACGGACGATACGCAGTATTTT	CASSLTDDTQYF
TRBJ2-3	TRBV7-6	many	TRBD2	TGTGCCAGCAGCCGGAGCGGGGGAAGCACAGATACGCAGTATTTT	CASSRSGGSTDTQYF
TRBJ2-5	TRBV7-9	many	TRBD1	TGTGCCAGCAGCCCGTGGGACAGCTTTGAAATGGTGACCCAGTACTTC	CASSPWDSFEMVTQYF
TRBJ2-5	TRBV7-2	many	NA	TGTGCCAGCAGCTTAGTTGGAACACAAGAGACCCAGTACTTC	CASSLVGTQETQYF
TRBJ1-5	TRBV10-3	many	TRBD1	TGTGCCATCAGTGCCGGGACAGGGTCTTATCAGCCCCAGCATTTT	CAISAGTGSYQPQHF
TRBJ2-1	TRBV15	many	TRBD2	TGTGCCACCAGCAGAGTCGGGGGAGGGCCGTATGAGCAGTTCTTC	CATSRVGGGPYEQFF
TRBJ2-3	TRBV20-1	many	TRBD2	TGCAGTGCGCGGCGGGGGACCACCTATGGCACAGATACGCAGTATTTT	CSARRGTTYGTDTQYF
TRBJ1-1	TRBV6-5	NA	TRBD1	TGTGCCAGCAGTACGTGGACAGGCCGGACTGAAGCTTTCTTT	CASSTWTGRTEAFF
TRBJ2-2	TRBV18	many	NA	TGTGCCAGCTCACCCAACCCCGGGACCCTCTCCGGGGAGCTGTTTTTT	CASSPNPGTLSGELFF
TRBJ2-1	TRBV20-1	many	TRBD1	TGCAGTGCTAGAGTGGGACAGGGCATTAATGAGCAGTTCTTC	CSARVGQGINEQFF
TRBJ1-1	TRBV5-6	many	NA	TGTGCCAGCAGCTTTGCGGGCTACACTGAAGCTTTCTTT	CASSFAGYTEAFF
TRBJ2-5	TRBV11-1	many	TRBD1	TGTGCCAGCAGCTTAGATGGGACAGGGGGCGCCCAGTACTTC	CASSLDGTGGAQYF
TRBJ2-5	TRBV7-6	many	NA	TGTGCCAGCAGCTTCCTGATCCAAGAGACCCAGTACTTC	CASSFLIQETQYF
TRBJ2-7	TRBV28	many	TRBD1	TGTGCCAGCAGAAGTGGACAGGGGGCTTACGAGCAGTACTTC	CASRSGQGAYEQYF
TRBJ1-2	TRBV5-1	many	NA	TGCGCCAGCAGCGTATCGTCATCCCCATCTAGTCTCAGTAATGGCTACACCTTC	CASSVSSSPSSLSNGYTF
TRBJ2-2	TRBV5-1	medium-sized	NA	TGCGCCAGCAGCTCGGACAGCCCGAACACCGGGGAGCTGTTTTTT	CASSSDSPNTGELFF
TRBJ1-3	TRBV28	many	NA	TGTGCCAGCAGTTTATCTTGGACGCCGGATCGATTT	CASSLSWTPDRF
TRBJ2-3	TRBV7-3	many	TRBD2	TGTGCCAGCAGCTCCGGGACTAGCGGTCGAGATACGCAGTATTTT	CASSSGTSGRDTQYF
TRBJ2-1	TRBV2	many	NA	TGTGCCAGCAGTCGAGCAGCCGGTGAGCAGTTCTTC	CASSRAAGEQFF
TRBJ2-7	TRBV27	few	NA	TGTGCCAGCAGTCTCACTCTATACTACGAGCAGTACTTC	CASSLTLYYEQYF
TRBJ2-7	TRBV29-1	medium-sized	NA	TGCAGCGTTGCCAGACAGGACGAGCAGTACTTC	CSVARQDEQYF
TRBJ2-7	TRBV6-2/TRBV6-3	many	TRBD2	TGTGCCAGCAGTTACACACATAGCGGGGCCATCTACGAGCAGTACTTC	CASSYTHSGAIYEQYF
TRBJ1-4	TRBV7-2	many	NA	TGTGCCAGCACCTCACAGGGAGGAACTGAAAAACTGTTTTTT	CASTSQGGTEKLFF
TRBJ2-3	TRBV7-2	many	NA	TGTGCCAGCAGCTTCGTTGGAGATACGCAGTATTTT	CASSFVGDTQYF
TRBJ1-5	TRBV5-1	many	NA	TGCGCCAGCAGCCCGTTTGGCGGGGGAGGCCAGCCCCAGCATTTT	CASSPFGGGGQPQHF
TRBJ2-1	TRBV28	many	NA	TGTGCCAGCAGATTGGGCACCCCCTACAATGAGCAGTTCTTC	CASRLGTPYNEQFF
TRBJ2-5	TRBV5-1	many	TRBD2	TGCGCCAGCAGCATACGGACTAGCGGGATGGAGACCCAGTACTTC	CASSIRTSGMETQYF
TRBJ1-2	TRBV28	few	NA	TGTGCCAGCAGAGGCACCACGGGCGATGGCTACACCTTC	CASRGTTGDGYTF
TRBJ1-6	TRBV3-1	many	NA	TGTGCCAGCAGCCCACACGATAATTCACCCCTCCACTTT	CASSPHDNSPLHF
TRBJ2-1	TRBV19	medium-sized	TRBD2	TGTGCCAGTAGTATGAGTAGCGGGGACTACAATGAGCAGTTCTTC	CASSMSSGDYNEQFF
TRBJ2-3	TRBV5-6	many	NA	TGTGCCAGCAGCTTGAAGAGACCTCGCACAGATACGCAGTATTTT	CASSLKRPRTDTQYF